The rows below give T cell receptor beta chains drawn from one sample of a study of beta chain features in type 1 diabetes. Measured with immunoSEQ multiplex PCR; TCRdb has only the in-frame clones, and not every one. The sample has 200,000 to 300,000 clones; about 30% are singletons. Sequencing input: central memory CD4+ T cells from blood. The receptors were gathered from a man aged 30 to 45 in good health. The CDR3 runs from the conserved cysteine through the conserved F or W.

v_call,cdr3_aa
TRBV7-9,CASSLGSTGNYETQYF
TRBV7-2,CASSLSGSNIGDTQYF
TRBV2,CASSERTSEAFF
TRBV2,CASSETMINEQFF
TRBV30,CAWSRTGKNEKLFF
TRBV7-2,CASSLAPSGGYEQFF
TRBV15,CATSGDRGIETQYF
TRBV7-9,CASSHGWLAGYNEQFF
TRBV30,CAWGQGWNTGELFF
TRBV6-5,CASSRQTGAYEQYF
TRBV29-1,CSVEGGGTYNEQFF
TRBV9,CASSVDAGQNGYEQYF
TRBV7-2,CASSSGTSRNIQYF